Listed below are T cell receptor beta chains from one sample, sequenced in a study of Ad26.COV2.S vaccination and SARS-CoV-2 variants. Some clones are missing from TCRdb's copy, which holds only in-frame ones; the method was immunoSEQ multiplex PCR. Here the sample spans some 400,000 clones, about nine tenths being singletons. The material sequenced was peripheral blood, taken in a trial of Ad26.COV2.S vaccine versus placebo. These TCRs come from a person aged 18-60 years who received the Ad26.COV2.S COVID-19 vaccine or a placebo. The CDR3 runs from the conserved cysteine through the conserved F or W. Fields, in order: D gene, CDR3 length, V gene, clone size, J gene, CDR3 DNA, CDR3 protein. D genes are given only for firm matches. The listing skips clone size in some rows; elsewhere it reads once, few, many or a size class.

>TRBD1|15|TRBV19|.|TRBJ1-1
TGTGCCAGTAGTAAATCGAACAGGGGTGACACTGAAGCTTTCTTT
CASSKSNRGDTEAFF
>TRBD1|16|TRBV7-6|.|TRBJ2-1
TGTGCCAGCAGCTTAGCGCGTACAGGGGGTTACAATGAGCAGTTCTTC
CASSLARTGGYNEQFF
>.|13|TRBV7-8|.|TRBJ2-1
TGTGCCAGCAGCTTAGCGGACGACAATGAGCAGTTCTTC
CASSLADDNEQFF
>.|12|TRBV29-1|.|TRBJ2-3
TGCAGCGTTGCTACAGGGACAGATACGCAGTATTTT
CSVATGTDTQYF
>.|17|TRBV7-9|once|TRBJ1-4
TGTGCCAGCAGCTTAGGTCTGTCCAAGGGAAGGGATGAAAAACTGTTTTTT
CASSLGLSKGRDEKLFF
>TRBD2|16|TRBV11-3|.|TRBJ2-3
TGTGCCAGCAGCTTAGGGACTAGCGGGGCCACAGATACGCAGTATTTT
CASSLGTSGATDTQYF
>.|15|TRBV30|.|TRBJ2-1
TGTGCCTGGAGTGTACCCCCCGGCTCCTACAATGAGCAGTTCTTC
CAWSVPPGSYNEQFF
>.|15|TRBV9|.|TRBJ1-3
TGTGCCAGCAGCGTAGCGGAGCCCTCTGGAAACACCATATATTTT
CASSVAEPSGNTIYF
>.|16|TRBV4-1|few|TRBJ2-7
TGCGCCAGCAGCATCAAGGGGACATACGTACCCTACGAGCAGTACTTC
CASSIKGTYVPYEQYF
>TRBD2|14|TRBV29-1|.|TRBJ2-1
TGCAGCGTTGTATGGGCTAGCGGGAGGGGGGAGCAGTTCTTC
CSVVWASGRGEQFF
>.|14|TRBV2|.|TRBJ2-7
TGTGCCAGCACTCCCTCGGGGGTAGTAGGCGAGCAGTACTTC
CASTPSGVVGEQYF
>TRBD1|18|TRBV24-1|.|TRBJ2-3
TGTGCCACCAGTGATCCGGGACAGGGAGCGAGATTCGCAGATACGCAGTATTTT
CATSDPGQGARFADTQYF
>.|12|TRBV28|.|TRBJ2-5
TGTGCCAGCAGTTCCAGGGAAGAGACCCAGTACTTC
CASSSREETQYF
>.|14|TRBV6-5|.|TRBJ2-2
TGTGCCAGCAGGAGGGTAGCTACTAGGGGGGAGCTGTTTTTT
CASRRVATRGELFF
>TRBD1|16|TRBV5-6|once|TRBJ1-6
TGTGCCAGCAGCCGCGGGACAGTTTGGCCAAATTCACCCCTCCACTTT
CASSRGTVWPNSPLHF
>.|16|TRBV5-4|.|TRBJ2-7
TGTGCCAGCAGCTTAGGAGGTGGACGGGGAGTTTCCGAGCAGTACTTC
CASSLGGGRGVSEQYF
>TRBD2|14|TRBV6-2/TRBV6-3|.|TRBJ2-7
TGTGCCAGCAGCACGGGACTAGGTCCGTGGGAGCAGTACTTC
CASSTGLGPWEQYF
>.|13|TRBV10-3|.|TRBJ2-5
TGTGCCATCAGTGTTGGAGGAGGTGAGACCCAGTACTTC
CAISVGGGETQYF
>TRBD2|12|TRBV27|.|TRBJ2-3
TGTGCCAGCAGGAGCGGGAGTGATACGCAGTATTTT
CASRSGSDTQYF
>.|16|TRBV11-2|.|TRBJ2-1
TGTGCCAGCAGCAGAACGAGTGCCTCGAAAAACTCTGAGCAGTTCTTC
CASSRTSASKNSEQFF
>TRBD1|16|TRBV11-3|once|TRBJ1-1
TGTGCCAGCAGCTCGGATTTCGGGACAGCGAACACTGAAGCTTTCTTT
CASSSDFGTANTEAFF
>.|13|TRBV5-5|.|TRBJ2-3
TGTGCCAGCAGCGTAGAACTTACAGATACGCAGTATTTT
CASSVELTDTQYF
>TRBD2|17|TRBV28|.|TRBJ2-1
TGTGCCAGCAGTCCCGGGGGGCTAGCGGGAGATGGGAATGAGCAGTTCTTC
CASSPGGLAGDGNEQFF
>TRBD2|15|TRBV7-3|.|TRBJ2-5
TGTGCCAGCAGCTTAAACAGCGGGAACCAAGAGACCCAGTACTTC
CASSLNSGNQETQYF
>TRBD1|13|TRBV7-9|.|TRBJ1-3
TGTGCCAGCAGCGACAGGGGCCTAAACACCATATATTTT
CASSDRGLNTIYF
>TRBD1|15|TRBV4-1|.|TRBJ2-2
TGCGCCAGCAGCCGCCCTACAGGGGGCACCGGGGAGCTGTTTTTT
CASSRPTGGTGELFF
>TRBD1|14|TRBV6-5|.|TRBJ1-5
TGTGCCAGCAGTACAGGGGGCGTCAATCAGCCCCAGCATTTT
CASSTGGVNQPQHF
>TRBD2|12|TRBV29-1|.|TRBJ2-7
TGCAGCGTGCGGGAGGGCCCCTACGAGCAGTACTTC
CSVREGPYEQYF
>TRBD2|13|TRBV9|.|TRBJ2-3
TGTGCCAGTGGAGCGGGGAGCACAGATACGCAGTATTTT
CASGAGSTDTQYF
>.|10|TRBV30|.|TRBJ1-2
TGTGCCTTGGCGGAAGGGGGCTACACCTTC
CALAEGGYTF
>.|15|TRBV9|.|TRBJ2-7
TGTGCCAGCAGCGTAGACGGCAGTCTAATCCACGAGCAGTACTTC
CASSVDGSLIHEQYF
>.|17|TRBV19|once|TRBJ2-2
TGTGCCAGTAGTATGTCGCCCAGCCTTGGTTCCACCGGGGAGCTGTTTTTT
CASSMSPSLGSTGELFF
>.|13|TRBV6-6|.|TRBJ1-3
TGTGCCACAGGGGCGGGGAACGGAAACACCATATATTTT
CATGAGNGNTIYF
>.|14|TRBV7-9|.|TRBJ1-1
TGTGCCAGCAGCTCGGGACTAGGGAACACTGAAGCTTTCTTT
CASSSGLGNTEAFF
>.|18|TRBV7-8|.|TRBJ2-5
TGTGCCAGCAGCCCGGCCCGCTATGGGGGAGATTTGGTCGAGACCCAGTACTTC
CASSPARYGGDLVETQYF
>TRBD1|15|TRBV5-5|.|TRBJ1-1
TGTGCCAGCAGCTTGGGACAGGGCCCGAACACTGAAGCTTTCTTT
CASSLGQGPNTEAFF
>.|15|TRBV5-1|.|TRBJ2-2
TGCGCCAGCAGCTCCGGGACTTACAGCACCGGGGAGCTGTTTTTT
CASSSGTYSTGELFF
>.|12|TRBV5-1|.|TRBJ2-7
TGCGCCAGCAGCCCAGGACTGGACGAGCAGTACTTC
CASSPGLDEQYF
>.|15|TRBV10-2|.|TRBJ1-2
TGCGCCAGCAGTGAGCCCCGGGGGCGCGGCTATGGCTACACCTTC
CASSEPRGRGYGYTF
>.|14|TRBV3-1/TRBV3-2|few|TRBJ1-2
TGTGCCAGCAGCCAAGATGGAACCGGTTATGGCTACACCTTC
CASSQDGTGYGYTF
>.|16|TRBV4-1|.|TRBJ2-2
TGCGCCAGCAGCCAAGACCGAATTTCAAACACCGGGGAGCTGTTTTTT
CASSQDRISNTGELFF
>.|13|TRBV6-5|.|TRBJ2-7
TGTGCCAGCAGCCAAAGGGGGAGCTACGAGCAGTACTTC
CASSQRGSYEQYF
>TRBD1|17|TRBV28|.|TRBJ1-5
TGTGCCAGCAGCTCCCTGGACAGGGCTTATAGCAATCAGCCCCAGCATTTT
CASSSLDRAYSNQPQHF
>.|13|TRBV30|.|TRBJ1-5
TGTGCCTGGGCCTCTGGGGGCAATCAGCCCCAGCATTTT
CAWASGGNQPQHF
>.|18|TRBV21-1|.|TRBJ2-4
TGTGCCAGCAGAAGGGCAGATCACCCCAAATTAGCCAAAAACATTCAGTACTTC
CASRRADHPKLAKNIQYF